Below are 18 T cell receptor beta chains sequenced from a single sample in a study of cytomegalovirus exposure and HLA in healthy donors. TCRdb keeps only in-frame clones here, not all; method: immunoSEQ multiplex PCR. The sample includes hundreds of thousands of clones, roughly 84% of them seen just once. The sequenced material came from PBMCs. These receptors all stem from a woman aged 18 to 35 in good health and CMV-seropositive.

The CDR3 sequence: CASFGFRGYNEQFF. Here the CDR3 DNA reads TGTGCCAGCTTTGGTTTCCGGGGTTACAATGAGCAGTTCTTC. This rearrangement joins TRBV6-1 to TRBJ2-1, with TRBD2 as a possible D gene (5 bases). Germline-derived CDR1 and CDR2 are MNHNS and SASEGT. The CDR3 spans 14 residues. V lost 8 bases and J 4 bases, leaving 15 bases between the germline ends.

J is TRBJ2-7 and V is TRBV7-2, with D perhaps matching TRBD2 (5 bases). The CDR3 contains 15 residues. CDR1 is SGHTA and CDR2 is FQGNSA in the germline V gene. The V end lost 7 bases, the J end lost 4 bases, and 20 bases lay between the germline ends. The CDR3 DNA is TGTGCCAGCATCAGAAACCGGGGAGCAAGGTACGAGCAGTACTTC. Protein sequence: CASIRNRGARYEQYF.

The V call is TRBV27, the J call TRBJ1-2; 7 bases are shared with TRBD1. The length of the CDR3 is 16 residues. The germline V gene has CDR1 MNHEY and CDR2 SMNVEV (reference sequence). J lost 0 bases, V lost 8 bases, and 12 bases had no gene match. The CDR3 loop is CASSEAGTAANYGYTF. The CDR3 DNA is TGTGCCAGCTCCGAGGCGGGGACAGCGGCTAACTATGGCTACACCTTC.

The rearrangement uses TRBV13 and TRBJ2-3, with TRBD2 matching 9 bases. The CDR3 loop spans 17 amino acids. V gave up 4 bases and J gave up 6 bases; unmatched junction bases: 14. Germline V CDR1 and CDR2: PRHDT, FYEKMQ (reference sequence). The CDR3 region is CASSSFHVAGAGDTQYF. The CDR3 coding sequence is TGTGCCAGCAGCTCGTTTCATGTAGCGGGAGCAGGGGATACGCAGTATTTT.

The CDR3 DNA follows: TGTGCCAGCAGCTTAGTTGCCGGGAGTGAAAAACTGTTTTTT. The encoded protein is CASSLVAGSEKLFF. This chain uses TRBV11-2 with TRBJ1-4; D is unresolved. V was trimmed by 1 base and J by 7 bases, leaving 10 bases between them. This CDR3 is 14 amino acids long. Germline lookup yields CDR1 SGHAT and CDR2 FQNNGV. The entire variable domain, with the rest obtained from reference TRBV11-2 and TRBJ1-4, is as follows: EAGVAQSPRYKIIEKRQSVAFWCNPISGHATLYWYQQILGQGPKLLIQFQNNGVVDDSQLPKDRFSAERLKGVDSTLKIQPAKLEDSAVYLCASSLVAGSEKLFFGSGTQLSVL.

This rearrangement joins TRBV30 to TRBJ2-7; perhaps TRBD2 as D (6 bases). V lost 3 bases, J lost 3 bases, and 9 bases lay in between. The CDR3 covers 12 residues. Germline CDR1 and CDR2: GTSNPN and SVGIG (reference sequence). CDR3 sequence: CAWRVSGYEQYF. In nucleotides, the CDR3 is TGTGCCTGGAGAGTTAGCGGCTACGAGCAGTACTTC.

This clone has more than one count but fewer than ten. CDR3 residues: CAWSDRGGSNEKLFF. The CDR3 nucleotides are TGTGCCTGGAGTGACCGAGGGGGCTCTAATGAAAAACTGTTTTTT. The chain uses TRBV30 and TRBJ1-4, with 7 bases fitting TRBD1. This CDR3 has 15 amino acids. Germline CDR1 is GTSNPN and CDR2 is SVGIG (reference sequence). With 1 base clipped from V and 3 bases from J, the junction kept 5 bases outside the gene matches.

The chain joins TRBV6-5 to TRBJ1-2, with 10 nucleotides matching TRBD1. CDR3 length: 14 amino acids. CDR1 is MNHEY and CDR2 is SVGAGI in the germline V gene. V lost 6 bases to trimming and J lost 4 bases; unmatched junction nucleotides: 5. CDR3 sequence: CASRGQGKGYGYTF. In DNA, the CDR3 is TGTGCCAGCAGGGGACAGGGGAAAGGCTATGGCTACACCTTC.

The rearrangement links TRBV7-8 to TRBJ1-1; 7 bases agree with TRBD1. The CDR3 length is 15 residues. Germline CDR1 is SGHVS and CDR2 is FQNEAQ. V trimming: 4 bases; J trimming: 0 bases; junction bases outside the gene matches: 5. The CDR3 DNA reads as TGTGCCAGCAGCTCAAGAGACAGGGTGAACACTGAAGCTTTCTTT. The encoded protein is CASSSRDRVNTEAFF.

The rearrangement links TRBV7-9 to TRBJ1-1; the D gene is possibly TRBD1 (6 bases). CDR3 length equals 17 residues. The germline gives CDR1 SEHNR, CDR2 FQNEAQ (reference sequence). V was cut by 5 bases and J by 1 base, with 20 bases left in between. CDR3 DNA sequence: TGTGCCAGCAGCCTGATCAGGGGAGGGACCAGGAACACTGAAGCTTTCTTT. It translates to CASSLIRGGTRNTEAFF.

J is TRBJ1-2 and V is TRBV6-1, with TRBD1 matching over 12 bases. Germline CDR1 MNHNS, CDR2 SASEGT. The CDR3 is made up of 15 amino acids. The V gene end was trimmed by 7 bases and the J gene end by 3 bases; junction bases not matched to a gene: 6. Written as DNA, the CDR3 is TGTGCCAGCACTAAGGGACAGGGGGCGGACTATGGCTACACCTTC. Amino acids: CASTKGQGADYGYTF.

The rearrangement joins TRBV13 to TRBJ1-1, with D perhaps TRBD1 (6 bases). CDR1 PRHDT and CDR2 FYEKMQ come from the germline V gene (reference sequence). Trimming shortened V by 1 base and J by 2 bases, and 11 bases separated the two germline ends. The CDR3 sequence is 15 residues long. The CDR3 nucleotides are TGTGCCAGCAGCTTAGAGGCGACAGGAAACACTGAAGCTTTCTTT. It translates to CASSLEATGNTEAFF.

This clone appeared once. The genes are TRBV7-9 and TRBJ2-3; 8 bases fit TRBD1. The V gene's germline CDR1 is SEHNR and CDR2 FQNEAQ (reference sequence). This CDR3 spans 16 amino acids. V shed 5 bases, J shed 5 bases, and the junction held 12 bases outside the gene matches. CDR3 sequence: CASSRRQGLRGDTQYF. In nucleotides, the CDR3 is TGTGCCAGCAGCAGACGACAGGGGCTTCGCGGAGATACGCAGTATTTT.

The V and J genes are TRBV4-1 and TRBJ1-4; 8 bases are shared with TRBD1. Trimming at V came to 0 bases and at J to 5 bases, leaving 2 bases not matched to a gene. Per germline, CDR1 MGHRA and CDR2 YSYEKL. The CDR3 spans 15 residues. The CDR3 DNA is TGCGCCAGCAGCCAAGACAGGGGGCAGAATGAAAAACTGTTTTTT. It specifies CASSQDRGQNEKLFF.

The rearrangement links TRBV5-8 to TRBJ2-2, with 9 bases that match TRBD1. The V gene end was trimmed by 4 bases and the J gene end by 3 bases; junction bases not matched to a gene: 10. The CDR3 loop spans 17 amino acids. The germline V gene encodes CDR1 SGHTS and CDR2 YDEGEE. This CDR3 is CASSLPYRGRDTGELFF. CDR3 in DNA: TGTGCCAGCAGCCTACCTTACAGGGGGCGGGACACCGGGGAGCTGTTTTTT.

The V call is TRBV7-2, the J call TRBJ2-3; D not resolved. CDR1 SGHTA and CDR2 FQGNSA come from the germline V gene. This CDR3 has 17 amino acids. Trimming cost V 1 base and J 6 bases, with 20 bases left between them. CDR3 residues: CASSLGPTRGPLDTQYF. In DNA form, the CDR3 reads TGTGCCAGCAGCTTAGGCCCCACGCGAGGCCCGTTGGATACGCAGTATTTT.

The chain combines TRBV28 with TRBJ1-4; perhaps TRBD1 as D (5 bases). The CDR3 extends over 15 amino acids. V gave up 2 bases and J gave up 4 bases, with 11 bases separating them. The germline V gene encodes CDR1 MDHEN and CDR2 SYDVKM. In DNA form, the CDR3 reads TGTGCCAGCAGTTTACGGACAAGCCTTAATGAAAAACTGTTTTTT. Amino acids: CASSLRTSLNEKLFF.

The CDR3 loop is CASSYGQGADTQYF. The DNA for the CDR3 is TGCGCCAGCAGCTACGGACAGGGGGCAGATACGCAGTATTTT. The rearrangement uses TRBV5-1 and TRBJ2-3; 10 bases are a match to TRBD1. CDR3 length equals 14 residues. J gave up 4 bases and V 3 bases, and 2 bases lay outside the gene matches. Germline-derived CDR1 and CDR2 are SGHRS and YFSETQ. The whole variable domain, remainder taken from reference TRBV5-1 and TRBJ2-3, is KAGVTQTPRYLIKTRGQQVTLSCSPISGHRSVSWYQQTPGQGLQFLFEYFSETQRNKGNFPGRFSGRQFSNSRSEMNVSTLELGDSALYLCASSYGQGADTQYFGPGTRLTVL.